Presented here are 17 T cell receptor beta chains from one specimen sequenced in a study of cytomegalovirus exposure and HLA in healthy donors. The PCR was carried out with 60 Vbeta primers and 13 Jbeta primers. Assay used: immunoSEQ multiplex PCR; TCRdb lists only in-frame clones, some missing. The sample has about 170,000 clones; roughly 80% are singletons. The sequenced material came from PBMCs. Source of these receptors: a female donor in good health and CMV-seronegative.

The chain recombines TRBV7-3 with TRBJ2-5; 9 bases match TRBD2. Germline V gene sequence: CDR1 SGHTA, CDR2 FQGTGA. The CDR3 length is 16 residues. V lost 3 bases to trimming and J lost 5 bases; unmatched junction nucleotides: 10. The CDR3 sequence is CASSFRPRGGRETQYF. DNA of the CDR3: TGTGCCAGCAGCTTCCGACCGCGGGGGGGGAGGGAGACCCAGTACTTC.

The chain links TRBV10-3 to TRBJ1-2, with D tentatively TRBD1 (6 bases). The V and J ends lost 6 bases and 3 bases respectively, with 8 bases between them. Germline V gene sequence: CDR1 ENHRY, CDR2 SYGVKD. This CDR3 spans 12 amino acids. The CDR3 sequence is CAIRPGDYGYTF. The CDR3 DNA sequence: TGTGCCATCAGGCCAGGGGACTATGGCTACACCTTC.

The V and J genes are TRBV6-5 and TRBJ1-2; 7 bases map to TRBD1. The ends lost 4 bases at V and 0 bases at J; junction bases unmatched: 2. Germline V CDR1 and CDR2: MNHEY, SVGAGI. There are 14 residues in the CDR3. The CDR3 region has the DNA TGTGCCAGCAGTTTCGACAGGGCTAACTATGGCTACACCTTC. Translating gives CASSFDRANYGYTF.

The genes are TRBV7-9 and TRBJ1-6, with D hard to call. Germline V gene data show CDR1 as SEHNR and CDR2 as FQNEAQ (reference sequence). The V end was cut by 1 base, the J end by 10 bases, with 14 bases between. This CDR3 is built from 15 residues. The CDR3 reads CASSLGGEGSSPLHF. The DNA of the CDR3 is TGTGCCAGCAGCTTAGGAGGAGAGGGCAGCTCACCCCTCCACTTT.

The J gene is TRBJ2-1, the V gene TRBV6-6; 8 positions agree with TRBD1. Germline-derived CDR1 and CDR2 are MNHNY and SVGAGI (reference sequence). V trimming: 4 bases; J trimming: 9 bases; junction bases outside the gene matches: 14. The CDR3 contains 16 residues. Here the CDR3 reads CASSSFGQGFLGEQFF. DNA for the CDR3: TGTGCCAGCAGTTCCTTCGGACAGGGTTTTTTGGGTGAGCAGTTCTTC.

The chain has TRBV11-3 and TRBJ1-2; D not resolved. This CDR3 is 12 amino acids long. Germline V gene data show CDR1 as SGHNT and CDR2 as YENEEA. V lost 3 bases and J 3 bases, leaving 5 bases between the germline ends. The CDR3 is CASSLGYYGYTF. CDR3 bases: TGTGCCAGCAGCTTGGGCTACTATGGCTACACCTTC.

CDR3: CASSTGWATEAFF. The CDR3 bases are TGTGCCAGCAGTACAGGGTGGGCCACTGAAGCTTTCTTT. The chain couples TRBV9 to TRBJ1-1; D might be TRBD1 (6 bases). V lost 5 bases, J lost 4 bases, and 12 bases lay in between. CDR1 and CDR2 from the germline V gene are SGDLS and YYNGEE. The CDR3 contains 13 residues.

The chain carries TRBV7-7 and TRBJ2-2, with D possibly being TRBD2 (5 bases). Germline CDR1 is SSHAT and CDR2 is FNYEAQ (reference sequence). The CDR3 has 14 amino acids. The germline V and J ends were trimmed by 4 bases and 4 bases, with 10 bases remaining between them. The CDR3 loop is CASSSGSGTGELFF. DNA for the CDR3: TGTGCCAGCAGCTCGGGGTCAGGCACCGGGGAGCTGTTTTTT.

This clone was counted between two and nine times. This sequence joins TRBV6-5 and TRBJ1-2; 9 bases align to TRBD1. Germline V gene data show CDR1 as MNHEY and CDR2 as SVGAGI. Trimming removed 5 bases from V and 6 bases from J; junction bases left unmatched: 7. CDR3 length: 14 amino acids. Written as DNA, the CDR3 is TGTGCCAGCAGTGGGGACAGGGCCAATCATGGCTACACCTTC. It translates to CASSGDRANHGYTF.

This clone has a single count. The rearrangement joins TRBV6-4 to TRBJ2-5, with D possibly TRBD1 on 5 matching bases. Germline V gives CDR1 MRHNA, CDR2 SNTAGT. CDR3 length: 15 amino acids. The ends were cut back, 0 bases at V and 3 bases at J, with 11 bases in the middle. DNA for the CDR3: TGTGCCAGCAGTGACTCGATCGGCAGGGAAGAGACCCAGTACTTC. The encoded protein is CASSDSIGREETQYF.

The gene calls are TRBV5-1 and TRBJ2-5, with TRBD2 matching over 7 bases. The CDR3 has 14 amino acids. V was clipped by 1 base and J by 4 bases; unmatched bases: 4. CDR1 SGHRS and CDR2 YFSETQ come from the germline V gene. CDR3 sequence reads: CASSLNLAAETQYF. CDR3 DNA: TGCGCCAGCAGCTTGAATCTAGCGGCAGAGACCCAGTACTTC.

This clone was found a few times. V gene TRBV20-1 combines with J gene TRBJ1-1; 7 nucleotides align to TRBD1. Losses at the gene ends were 4 bases for V and 6 bases for J; bases not matched to a gene: 2. The germline V gene encodes CDR1 DFQATT and CDR2 SNEGSKA (reference sequence). The CDR3 runs 11 residues. The CDR3 coding sequence is TGCAGTGCTAAAGGACAGGCTGAAGCTTTCTTT. Protein product: CSAKGQAEAFF.

This chain links TRBV7-9 with TRBJ2-4, with no clear D. Trimming left V 4 bases short and J 1 base short, with 17 bases between. CDR3 length: 17 amino acids. The V gene's germline CDR1 is SEHNR and CDR2 FQNEAQ (reference sequence). CDR3 protein: CASSSRRGGLAKNIQYF. DNA for the CDR3: TGTGCCAGCAGCTCCCGACGCGGTGGGTTGGCCAAAAACATTCAGTACTTC.

J is TRBJ2-4 and V is TRBV14, with D possibly being TRBD1 (6 bases). Germline V CDR1 and CDR2: SGHDN, FVKESK. Between the trimmed V and J ends, which lost 5 bases and 0 bases, there was a span of 11 bases. The CDR3 loop spans 15 amino acids. The CDR3 DNA reads TGTGCCAGCAGCGCGACAGGACTAGCCAAAAACATTCAGTACTTC. Translation gives CASSATGLAKNIQYF.

The chain combines TRBV7-2 with TRBJ2-1; TRBD2 aligns across 13 bases. Germline CDR1 and CDR2: SGHTA and FQGNSA. This CDR3 has 16 amino acids. The V gene end was trimmed by 6 bases and the J gene end by 7 bases; junction bases not matched to a gene: 9. CDR3 DNA: TGTGCCAGCAGTTTTCCCGGACTAGCGGGAGCAAATGAGCAGTTCTTC. It specifies CASSFPGLAGANEQFF.

Written as DNA, the CDR3 is TGTGCCACCAGCAGAGAGTCCCCGGGACAGGGGCTAGATACGCAGTATTTT. Its protein product is CATSRESPGQGLDTQYF. The chain employs TRBV15 and TRBJ2-3; 10 bases are a match to TRBD1. Per germline, CDR1 LNHNV and CDR2 YYDKDF (reference sequence). This CDR3 is built from 17 residues. V was clipped by 0 bases and J by 5 bases; unmatched bases: 8.

The genes are TRBV5-4 and TRBJ2-7; TRBD1 aligns across 7 bases. CDR3 length equals 15 residues. Germline CDR1 is SGHNT and CDR2 is YYREEE (reference sequence). After removal of 0 bases from V and 0 bases from J, the junction contained 3 bases not matched to a gene. The CDR3 DNA reads TGTGCCAGCAGCTTGGGACAGGGCCTCTCCTACGAGCAGTACTTC. Protein sequence: CASSLGQGLSYEQYF.